The 19 T cell receptor beta chains listed next were all sequenced from one sample in a study of blood T cell repertoires in COVID-19 (TCRdb year 2020). The library came from the immunoSEQ multiplex PCR assay. Sourced from immuneACCESS, this table was stored by TCRdb with only in-frame sequences that have V and J called. A share of the clones is absent; for the studies checked, an unresolved V gene accounts for under half, and the remainder has no known explanation. In all, the sample holds about 41,000 clones, and 80% to 90% of those were seen once. In total, the top ten clones hold less than 55% of the sample. The sequenced material came from peripheral blood. Receptors were obtained from a woman older than 75 with active or convalescent COVID-19.

The J gene is TRBJ1-2, the V gene TRBV27; 10 bases agree with TRBD1. This CDR3 has 13 residues. CDR1 and CDR2 from the germline V gene are MNHEY and SMNVEV (reference sequence). J was trimmed by 8 bases and V by 6 bases; bases with no gene match: 6. The CDR3 region is CASSQGQGSGYTF. The DNA for the CDR3 is TGTGCCAGCAGCCAGGGACAGGGGAGCGGCTACACCTTC.

The chain carries TRBV28 and TRBJ1-2; D is unresolved. Germline V gene data show CDR1 as MDHEN and CDR2 as SYDVKM. The V and J ends lost 2 bases and 5 bases respectively, with 15 bases between them. This CDR3 is built from 15 residues. CDR3 in amino acids: CASSLEAGLRYGYTF. CDR3 in DNA: TGTGCCAGCAGTTTAGAGGCGGGGTTGAGGTATGGCTACACCTTC.

The chain joins TRBV3-1 (or the pseudogene TRBV3-2) to TRBJ2-2; D unresolved. Trimming pared 2 bases from V and 7 bases from J, leaving 5 bases between. The germline V gene encodes CDR1 LGHDT and CDR2 YNNKEL (reference sequence). The CDR3 has 12 residues. The CDR3 loop reads CASSQFYGELFF. The CDR3 region has the DNA TGTGCCAGCAGCCAATTTTACGGGGAGCTGTTTTTT.

The chain links TRBV2 to TRBJ1-5; 9 bases agree with TRBD1. The germline V gene has CDR1 SNHLY and CDR2 FYNNEI. CDR3 length: 17 amino acids. Trimming at V came to 4 bases and at J to 3 bases, leaving 10 bases not matched to a gene. The CDR3 DNA reads as TGTGCCAGCAGTGGAACCTCCGGGACAGGGTTCAATCAGCCCCAGCATTTT. This gives the protein CASSGTSGTGFNQPQHF.

CDR3 sequence reads: CASSGASGDTDTQYF. CDR3 DNA sequence: TGTGCCAGCAGTGGGGCTAGCGGGGACACAGATACGCAGTATTTT. The chain recombines TRBV6-4 with TRBJ2-3, with 9 positions matching TRBD2. Germline lookup yields CDR1 MRHNA and CDR2 SNTAGT. V shed 4 bases and J 2 bases; nucleotides not matched to a gene: 4. CDR3 length equals 15 residues.

The chain joins TRBV15 to TRBJ1-1; D possibly corresponds to TRBD1 (6 bases). Deletions cut 0 bases from V and 6 bases from J, with 11 bases between. The germline V gene encodes CDR1 LNHNV and CDR2 YYDKDF (reference sequence). The CDR3 has 14 amino acids. Here the CDR3 reads CATSRDYRDAEAFF. In DNA, the CDR3 is TGTGCCACCAGCAGAGATTACAGGGACGCTGAAGCTTTCTTT. Supplemented by reference TRBV15 and TRBJ1-1, the full variable domain reads DAMVIQNPRYQVTQFGKPVTLSCSQTLNHNVMYWYQQKSSQAPKLLFHYYDKDFNNEADTPDNFQSRRPNTSFCFLDIRSPGLGDTAMYLCATSRDYRDAEAFFGQGTRLTVV.

The gene calls are TRBV11-1 and TRBJ2-5; D may be TRBD1 (6 bases). The CDR3 runs 14 residues. Germline V lookup: CDR1 SGHAT, CDR2 FQDESV (reference sequence). V was trimmed by 5 bases and J by 1 base, leaving 11 bases between them. CDR3 in DNA: TGTGCCAGCAGCCGGGGACAAAGCCAAGAGACCCAGTACTTC. Residues: CASSRGQSQETQYF.

There are a few counts of this clone. V gene TRBV6-2 or TRBV6-3 combines with J gene TRBJ2-7; 10 bases fit TRBD2. Per germline, CDR1 MNHEY and CDR2 SVGEGT. After removal of 5 bases from V and 2 bases from J, the junction contained 6 bases not matched to a gene. The CDR3 spans 15 residues. CDR3 region: CASSGLAGATYEQYF. CDR3 coding DNA: TGTGCCAGCAGTGGTCTAGCGGGAGCAACCTACGAGCAGTACTTC.

The CDR3 protein is CASSIVQVPPYEQYF. The DNA for the CDR3 is TGTGCCAGTAGTATAGTACAAGTCCCCCCCTACGAGCAGTACTTC. The chain has TRBV19 and TRBJ2-7; no reliable D call. Trimming took 1 base from V and 2 from J, leaving 12 bases between them. CDR3 length equals 15 residues. Germline values: CDR1 LNHDA, CDR2 SQIVND (reference sequence).

The chain carries TRBV6-5 and TRBJ2-4; D unresolved. Deletions cut 5 bases from V and 7 bases from J, with 6 bases between. Germline V gene sequence: CDR1 MNHEY, CDR2 SVGAGI. The CDR3 covers 11 residues. This CDR3 is CASSLTNIQYF. The CDR3 coding sequence is TGTGCCAGCAGTCTGACTAACATTCAGTACTTC.

This clone was seen only once. V is TRBV19 and J is TRBJ2-7; the D gene is possibly TRBD2 (5 bases). In germline, CDR1 is LNHDA, CDR2 SQIVND (reference sequence). V gave up 3 bases and J gave up 2 bases, with 20 bases separating them. There are 17 residues in the CDR3. In DNA form, the CDR3 reads TGTGCCAGTAGTATGGCCGACTACTCCCATCGAGCCTACGAGCAGTACTTC. Translating it yields CASSMADYSHRAYEQYF.

The chain employs TRBV29-1 and TRBJ2-7; 7 positions agree with TRBD2. Germline lookup yields CDR1 SQVTM and CDR2 ANQGSEA. The trim removed 7 bases at V and 2 bases at J, leaving 8 bases unmatched. This CDR3 comprises 13 residues. The CDR3 DNA reads TGCAGCGCTGGGGGGGACTCAACCTACGAGCAGTACTTC. This encodes CSAGGDSTYEQYF.

The chain employs TRBV28 and TRBJ1-5; D is unclear. Germline CDR1 is MDHEN and CDR2 is SYDVKM. V was clipped by 6 bases and J by 0 bases, with 12 bases between them. The CDR3 length is 15 residues. In nucleotides, the CDR3 is TGTGCCAGCAGCACAACCCCACCTAGCAATCAGCCCCAGCATTTT. Its protein product is CASSTTPPSNQPQHF. Filled out from reference TRBV28 and TRBJ1-5, the complete variable domain reads DVKVTQSSRYLVKRTGEKVFLECVQDMDHENMFWYRQDPGLGLRLIYFSYDVKMKEKGDIPEGYSVSREKKERFSLILESASTNQTSMYLCASSTTPPSNQPQHFGDGTRLSIL.

This sequence joins TRBV18 and TRBJ2-7, with 9 positions matching TRBD1. The CDR3 extends over 15 amino acids. Germline loops: CDR1 KGHSH, CDR2 LQKENI. V trimming: 2 bases; J trimming: 3 bases; junction bases outside the gene matches: 5. CDR3 amino acids: CASSPAGTGNYEQYF. CDR3 coding DNA: TGTGCCAGCTCACCAGCCGGGACAGGGAACTACGAGCAGTACTTC.

The gene calls are TRBV5-5 and TRBJ1-2; tentative D call: TRBD1 (5 bases). Germline-derived CDR1 and CDR2 are SGHKS and YYEKEE (reference sequence). The CDR3 totals 13 residues. V was trimmed by 3 bases and J by 2 bases, leaving 8 bases between them. The CDR3 nucleotides are TGTGCCAGCAGCTCCAGACAGAACTATGGCTACACCTTC. Translation: CASSSRQNYGYTF.

J is TRBJ2-1 and V is TRBV6-5; 7 bases are a match to TRBD1. The CDR3 totals 13 residues. Unmatched junction bases numbered 5, after V lost 6 bases and J lost 6 bases. Germline values: CDR1 MNHEY, CDR2 SVGAGI. The DNA of the CDR3 is TGTGCCAGCAGGCAACAGGGGAGCAATGAGCAGTTCTTC. Amino acids: CASRQQGSNEQFF.

This clone has just a few counts. The chain combines TRBV24-1 with TRBJ2-3; 14 nucleotides match TRBD2. The CDR3 contains 18 residues. The junction had 11 bases not matched to a gene; V was cut back by 4 bases and J by 6 bases. Germline loops: CDR1 KGHDR, CDR2 SFDVKD. The CDR3 coding sequence is TGTGCCACCAGTGACCGAACCGGGACTAGCGGGAGAGGGGATACGCAGTATTTT. It is translated as CATSDRTGTSGRGDTQYF.

The V call is TRBV5-1, the J call TRBJ1-6; 9 nucleotides match TRBD1. After removal of 4 bases from V and 0 bases from J, the junction contained 5 bases not matched to a gene. The germline gives CDR1 SGHRS, CDR2 YFSETQ. The CDR3 sequence is 17 residues long. This CDR3 reads CASSHRGLSSYNSPLHF. In DNA form, the CDR3 reads TGCGCCAGCAGCCACAGGGGGCTAAGCTCCTATAATTCACCCCTCCACTTT.

The chain carries TRBV3-1 (or the pseudogene TRBV3-2) and TRBJ2-3; no definite D call. This CDR3 has 13 residues. The germline gives CDR1 LGHDT, CDR2 YNNKEL (reference sequence). V lost 0 bases to trimming and J lost 6 bases, with 7 bases between them. The CDR3 DNA reads as TGTGCCAGCAGCCAAGAACTGCCGGATACGCAGTATTTT. Its translation is CASSQELPDTQYF.